This T cell receptor (beta chain) was profiled in a study of T cell repertoires in cytomegalovirus infection. A note on this clonotype: Its antigen is still unknown.

TCRdb recomputed calls from the reads with MiXCR, one row per CDR3 protein. The repertoire has under 90,000 distinct CDR3 sequences, around 49% of them found once; the top ten carry about 92%. Points from the study as a whole: Cumulative public TCR beta family frequency identified CMV carriers with the relevant HLA. Dominating the ex vivo response were HLA-C-restricted CMV-specific TCR beta clonotypes.

CDR1 SGHNT and CDR2 YYREEE come from the germline V gene (reference sequence). The germline V and J ends were trimmed by 0 bases and 8 bases, with 14 bases remaining between them. The CDR3 is 14 residues long. The chain links TRBV5-4 to TRBJ1-2; tentative D call: TRBD1 (5 bases). The material was CD8+ T cells from cultured PBMCs, obtained from culture after CMV antigen stimulation. This TCR was sampled from a human donor in good health (CMV status not recorded). Some clones in this sample may be carry-over from other donors' samples. DNA for the CDR3: TGTGCCAGCAGCTTGGATCGCGGGACCGGAGGCTACACCTTC. This gives the protein CASSLDRGTGGYTF.